The 10 T cell receptor beta chains below were found in one sample sequenced in a study of T cell responses to AZD1222 COVID-19 vaccine. Sequencing was performed with immunoSEQ multiplex PCR; in TCRdb, only in-frame clones are kept and a portion is missing. The sample lists over 95,000 clones; roughly nine tenths were seen once. This material consisted of peripheral blood, taken on day 0 of AZD1222 vaccination. The receptors were sampled from an adult in good health.

The chain joins TRBV7-2 to TRBJ1-5; D is undetermined. Germline V CDR1 and CDR2: SGHTA, FQGNSA. The ends were cut back, 1 base at V and 6 bases at J, with 10 bases in the middle. The CDR3 runs 14 residues. In nucleotides, the CDR3 is TGTGCCAGCAGCTTAGGATCTCCGGGTCAGCCCCAGCATTTT. This translates into CASSLGSPGQPQHF. Complete variable domain (other parts from reference TRBV7-2 and TRBJ1-5): GAGVSQSPSNKVTEKGKDVELRCDPISGHTALYWYRQSLGQGLEFLIYFQGNSAPDKSGLPSDRFSAERTGGSVSTLTIQRTQQEDSAVYLCASSLGSPGQPQHFGDGTRLSIL.

The V gene is TRBV9, the J gene TRBJ1-3; TRBD1 agrees at 7 bases. Germline values: CDR1 SGDLS, CDR2 YYNGEE. Trimming took 2 bases from V and 0 from J; bases not matched to a gene: 5. The CDR3 runs 16 residues. CDR3: CASSVDRMSSGNTIYF. In DNA, the CDR3 is TGTGCCAGCAGCGTGGACAGGATGAGCTCTGGAAACACCATATATTTT. Based on the CDR3 plus reference TRBV9 and TRBJ1-3, the full variable domain is DSGVTQTPKHLITATGQRVTLRCSPRSGDLSVYWYQQSLDQGLQFLIQYYNGEERAKGNILERFSAQQFPDLHSELNLSSLELGDSALYFCASSVDRMSSGNTIYFGEGSWLTVV.

This clone was found once. The rearrangement links TRBV7-9 to TRBJ1-2; D gene unclear. Trimming pared 7 bases from V and 0 bases from J, leaving 18 bases between. This CDR3 contains 16 residues. Germline loops: CDR1 SEHNR, CDR2 FQNEAQ (reference sequence). The CDR3 loop reads CASTPKNTETNYGYTF. The CDR3 DNA reads TGTGCCAGCACACCGAAAAATACGGAAACTAACTATGGCTACACCTTC.

The chain joins TRBV7-9 to TRBJ1-1; D not resolved. The V end lost 5 bases, the J end lost 4 bases, and 14 bases lay between the germline ends. Germline CDR1 and CDR2: SEHNR and FQNEAQ (reference sequence). The CDR3 loop spans 14 amino acids. The CDR3 bases are TGTGCCAGCAGCCCCGGGATTGGGAGCACTGAAGCTTTCTTT. Protein sequence: CASSPGIGSTEAFF. Using reference TRBV7-9 and TRBJ1-1 for the parts outside the CDR3, the full variable domain is DTGVSQNPRHKITKRGQNVTFRCDPISEHNRLYWYRQTLGQGPEFLTYFQNEAQLEKSRLLSDRFSAERPKGSFSTLEIQRTEQGDSAMYLCASSPGIGSTEAFFGQGTRLTVV.

This clone was detected a few times. The V and J genes are TRBV9 and TRBJ1-1; D gene uncertain. V shed 1 base and J shed 2 bases, with 12 bases lying between them. The CDR3 is 15 amino acids. Germline lookup yields CDR1 SGDLS and CDR2 YYNGEE. Written as DNA, the CDR3 is TGTGCCAGCAGCGTATATACGGGTTTAAACACTGAAGCTTTCTTT. As protein: CASSVYTGLNTEAFF.

This chain joins TRBV30 and TRBJ1-5, with TRBD1 identical over 10 bases. The CDR3 has 15 residues. The ends lost 2 bases at V and 6 bases at J; junction bases unmatched: 7. CDR1 is GTSNPN and CDR2 is SVGIG in the germline V gene (reference sequence). The CDR3 bases are TGTGCCTGGAGTCTGGGGACAGGGGTTAGTCAGCCCCAGCATTTT. Amino acids: CAWSLGTGVSQPQHF.

This rearrangement joins TRBV6-5 to TRBJ1-1; D unclear. Germline V gene sequence: CDR1 MNHEY, CDR2 SVGAGI. The CDR3 is made up of 13 amino acids. Trimming stripped 0 bases from V and 4 bases from J, with 6 bases between. CDR3 protein: CASSYSPFTEAFF. The DNA for the CDR3 is TGTGCCAGCAGTTACTCTCCTTTCACTGAAGCTTTCTTT.

The V gene is TRBV24-1, the J gene TRBJ2-1; TRBD1 matches at 9 bases. V shed 5 bases and J 9 bases; nucleotides not matched to a gene: 1. Germline CDR1 reads KGHDR; CDR2 reads SFDVKD. The CDR3 spans 12 residues. Here the CDR3 reads CATSGTGVEQFF. The CDR3 DNA reads TGTGCCACCAGTGGGACAGGGGTTGAGCAGTTCTTC.

The J gene is TRBJ2-1, the V gene TRBV3-1 (or the pseudogene TRBV3-2); 7 nucleotides align to TRBD1. CDR3 length equals 15 residues. Per germline, CDR1 LGHDT and CDR2 YNNKEL (reference sequence). J gave up 4 bases and V 4 bases, and 7 bases lay outside the gene matches. CDR3 residues: CASSLGQKFYNEQFF. The CDR3 nucleotides are TGTGCCAGCAGCCTGGGACAGAAGTTTTACAATGAGCAGTTCTTC.

The count of this clone is one. V gene TRBV5-1 combines with J gene TRBJ2-3; either TRBD1 or TRBD2 may fit D (6 bases each). Germline CDR1 reads SGHRS; CDR2 reads YFSETQ. The CDR3 length is 14 residues. Trimming stripped 0 bases from V and 4 bases from J, with 9 bases between. The CDR3 DNA sequence: TGCGCCAGCAGCTTGGAAGGGGGGCCAGATACGCAGTATTTT. Translating gives CASSLEGGPDTQYF.